Sequencing of this T cell receptor beta chain was carried out in a study of blood T cell repertoires in COVID-19. Turning to the study itself: Sites in the United States, Italy and Spain provided acute and convalescent COVID-19 samples. PBMCs, B-cell-depleted T cells, or T cells were the source of the cDNA or gDNA that made up the material.

Authors' methods: Using reference gene primer amplification, nucleated cell counts were estimated. The method was immunoSEQ multiplex PCR; TCRdb's version includes in-frame clones alone and lacks a portion of them. Clonal size and the V and J genes are those of that table, whereas D and trimming came from the DNA. The table includes roughly 170,000 clones, about 80% detected once. The source of this sequence is a human donor in a cohort sampled during active COVID-19. Material for sequencing was peripheral blood.

The CDR3 here is CASSQEPRHTGELFF. As DNA, the CDR3 is TGTGCCAGCAGCCAAGAACCCAGGCACACCGGGGAGCTGTTTTTT. The chain combines TRBV4-2 with TRBJ2-2; D gene uncertain. The CDR3 has 15 residues. Germline V CDR1 and CDR2: LGHNA, YNFKEQ. V lost 0 bases, J lost 3 bases, and 8 bases lay in between.